This T cell receptor (beta chain) was recovered during a study of blood T cell repertoires in COVID-19. At the level of the study: The samples span acute and convalescent COVID-19 from the United States, Italy and Spain. Sources were T cells, B-cell-depleted T cells, or PBMCs; the material itself was cDNA or gDNA.

Clones were sequenced by immunoSEQ multiplex PCR, and TCRdb holds only the in-frame ones, with some missing. This sample has 300,000 or so clones; around 84% occur once, and the top ten carry 10%. Germline values: CDR1 DFQATT, CDR2 SNEGSKA (reference sequence). CDR3 length equals 14 residues. J gave up 9 bases and V 3 bases, and 8 bases lay outside the gene matches. Everyone who took part was 18 to 89 years old, and they came from 24 US areas. The sequence derives from a woman between 18 and 30 years old who had recovered from COVID-19. The J gene is TRBJ1-6, the V gene TRBV20-1; 7 bases map to TRBD1. The sample taken for sequencing was PBMCs or T cells enriched from blood (not recorded which). This CDR3 is CSASGGTASSPLHF. The CDR3 DNA follows: TGCAGTGCTAGTGGAGGGACAGCGAGTTCACCCCTCCACTTT.